One T cell receptor (beta chain) is described in this entry. These data originate in a study of blood T cell repertoires in COVID-19. The authors' processing: Amplification from reference gene primers served as the basis for estimated nucleated cell counts. Generated by immunoSEQ multiplex PCR, the TCRdb table keeps only in-frame clones and is missing some. That table supplies the V and J calls and clone size; D and trimming were determined from the DNA. The sample carries under 75,000 clones, about four fifths recorded once. The germline V gene encodes CDR1 MGHRA and CDR2 YSYEKL. With V trimmed by 4 bases and J by 4 bases, 8 bases remained unmatched. The CDR3 totals 17 residues.

The sample consisted of peripheral blood. This clonotype originated in a man in his fifties or sixties with COVID-19, enrolled during active disease. V and J are TRBV4-1 and TRBJ2-3; 13 bases map to TRBD2. CDR3: CASSPPKLAGGPDTQYF. CDR3 DNA: TGCGCCAGCAGCCCCCCCAAACTAGCGGGAGGGCCAGATACGCAGTATTTT.